Described below is a single T cell receptor (beta chain) sequence and its context. Its antigen remains unidentified. No base-level quality is on record; no much larger clone is a single base apart. The germline V gene provides CDR1 SGDLS and CDR2 YYNGEE. The V end loses 3 bases and the J end loses 1 base, and a stretch of 7 bases separates them. Counted from cysteine to phenylalanine, this CDR3 has 13 amino acids. The read is trimmed to its CDR3 DNA, 39 bases read in frame from base 1. This sample is part of a study of vaccination effects on CD4 cells after COVID-19 (dated 2022 in TCRdb). Regarding the complete study: Two doses of either the BNT162b2 or the mRNA-1273 mRNA SARS-CoV-2 vaccine were administered to participants. The study compared SARS-CoV-2 spike-specific CD4+ TCR repertoires before and after mRNA vaccination in COVID-19 convalescent patients and infection-naive vaccine recipients. The full study included around ten COVID-19 convalescent patients and a handful of SARS-CoV-2-naive healthy vaccine recipients. Cultures from other donors in the study were sequenced with the Oncomine TCR Beta short-read assay on an Illumina iSeq 100.

The ViraFEST assay stimulated PBMC with viral peptide pools and then used TCR sequencing to identify antigen-specific CD4+ T cell clonotypes by expansion. After around eleven days of culture, CD4+ T cells were isolated with the EasySep CD4+ T cell isolation kit. Healthy vaccine recipients had no prior SARS-CoV-2 infection, confirmed by negative nucleocapsid antibodies before and after vaccination. Approximately 2 million PBMC per well were cultured with around 9.8 ug/ml peptides in IMDM containing roughly 5% human AB serum, about 10 IU/ml IL-2 and gentamicin. On days 3 and 7, half of the culture medium was replaced with fresh IL-2-containing medium. Unless noted otherwise, every peptide stimulation condition was cultured in triplicate wells. PBMC were separated from whole blood using Ficoll-Paque Plus gradient centrifugation and were then either cryopreserved at -140C or used fresh. The overlapping peptide pools covered the spike proteins of SARS-CoV-2 and of the common cold coronaviruses HCoV-NL63, HCoV-OC43 and HCoV-229E. The QIAamp micro DNA kit was used to extract genomic DNA from the cultured CD4+ T cells.

Summary of the overall study and its limitations: Limitations of the study were the small number of convalescent patients and the absence of early post-infection timepoints. In healthy vaccine recipients, vaccine-induced clones were almost all SARS-CoV-2 mono-reactive, with only 1 of 255 being cross-reactive with common cold coronaviruses. Marked clonal contraction was observed in both infection-induced and vaccine-induced clones at late post-vaccination timepoints, consistent with waning T cell responses.

The library was made by the immunoSEQ multiplex PCR assay. DNA from the cultured and isolated CD4+ T cells underwent TCR beta CDR3 sequencing. The paper's data handling went like this. Non-productive TCR sequences were removed and reads were trimmed to the CDR3 region, keeping CDR3s of at least 7 amino acids. The MANAFEST web app was used to identify antigen-specific clonotypes by comparing expansion in peptide wells with expansion in reference cultures. Positive clones required FDR<0.05 expansion versus reference and all other wells, odds ratio above 5, and frequency above 0.1% in two replicate wells. A clonotype was called cross-reactive if it was significantly expanded both in SARS-CoV-2 spike wells and in at least one common cold coronavirus spike condition. Levenshtein distance calculated with the stringdist R package was used to assess CDR3 similarity, and unrooted trees were constructed with ape in R 3.6.1. TCRdb obtained this table from immuneACCESS and retained in-frame rearrangements with V and J assigned. These tables miss some clones; where compared with another copy, unresolved V genes account for less than half of the shortfall, and the remainder is unexplained. V and J calls and clone size come straight from that table; D and trimming were deduced from the DNA. Here the sample has 25,000 to 35,000 clones; over 70% occur a single time. The leading ten clones occupy about 32% of the sample.

The input for sequencing was CD4+ T cells from PBMCs cultured with SARS-CoV-2 spike peptides, taken before COVID-19 vaccination. The sample's cell subset or site label, in plain terms: SARS-CoV-2 spike overlapping peptide pool stimulation. The clonotype was recovered from a human donor who received a COVID-19 vaccine. The receptor chain draws on TRBV9 and TRBJ1-1; D gene: possibly TRBD1, on 5 matching bases. DNA sequence: TGTGCCAGCAGCGCGGGACCGAACACTGAAGCTTTCTTT. Translation gives CASSAGPNTEAFF.